These 15 T cell receptor beta chains came from one sample sequenced in a study of T cell responses to AZD1222 COVID-19 vaccine. This table comes from immunoSEQ multiplex PCR, and its TCRdb copy is limited to in-frame clones, with some not included. The table lists over 140,000 clones, approximately 92% of them singletons. This specimen consisted of peripheral blood, obtained 28 days after the second AZD1222 dose. All receptors derive from an adult who received the AZD1222 COVID-19 vaccine.

This chain connects TRBV28 to TRBJ2-2; possibly TRBD2 for D (5 bases). CDR1 is MDHEN, CDR2 SYDVKM, per germline. The CDR3 has 17 residues. Trimming removed 3 bases at V and 3 bases at J, with 17 bases between. The CDR3 protein is CASSFPPGSHDTGELFF. CDR3 DNA sequence: TGTGCCAGCAGTTTCCCTCCGGGGAGTCATGACACCGGGGAGCTGTTTTTT.

The chain recombines TRBV7-3 with TRBJ2-3, with D possibly matching TRBD1 (6 bases). Germline V gene data show CDR1 as SGHTA and CDR2 as FQGTGA. The V and J ends lost 4 bases and 3 bases respectively, with 17 bases between them. The CDR3 has 16 residues. CDR3 in amino acids: CASSSGRAGVTDTQYF. The CDR3 DNA follows: TGTGCCAGCAGCTCGGGACGCGCAGGGGTAACAGATACGCAGTATTTT.

This chain uses TRBV4-1 with TRBJ2-7; no firm D call. V lost 0 bases and J 3 bases, leaving 6 bases between the germline ends. Germline values: CDR1 MGHRA, CDR2 YSYEKL. This CDR3 is built from 13 residues. CDR3 DNA: TGCGCCAGCAGCCAAGAACCGATCTACGAGCAGTACTTC. It is translated as CASSQEPIYEQYF.

The gene calls are TRBV29-1 and TRBJ2-1, with 8 bases lining up with TRBD1. This CDR3 contains 17 residues. V lost 3 bases, J lost 0 bases, and 10 bases stayed unmatched. Looked up from germline, CDR1 is SQVTM and CDR2 is ANQGSEA. The CDR3 DNA reads as TGCAGCGTTGAGTACCAGGGGGCCAGAAGCTCCTACAATGAGCAGTTCTTC. Protein: CSVEYQGARSSYNEQFF.

As concerns this clone: At one end, the junction sequence differs from germline, possibly due to a read error. The chain carries TRBV6-6 and TRBJ1-1, with 9 bases that match TRBD1. The CDR3 contains 16 residues. CDR1 and CDR2 (germline): MNHNY, SVGAGI (reference sequence). The CDR3 reads CASSYSTGGAVTEAFF. The CDR3 DNA follows: TGTGCCAGCAGCTACTCAACAGGGGGCGCAGTAACTGAAGCTTTCTTT.

This chain connects TRBV5-4 to TRBJ2-5; 8 positions match TRBD1. V was clipped by 3 bases and J by 5 bases; unmatched bases: 6. Germline assignment: CDR1 SGHNT and CDR2 YYREEE (reference sequence). There are 14 residues in the CDR3. CDR3 sequence: CASSSGQAGETQYF. CDR3 nucleotides: TGTGCCAGCAGCTCGGGACAGGCGGGGGAGACCCAGTACTTC.

This clone is a singleton in its sample. The chain joins TRBV5-5 to TRBJ1-1; D is unresolved. V was shortened by 0 bases and J by 3 bases, with 6 bases between the two germline ends. This CDR3 has 13 residues. Per the germline V gene, CDR1 is SGHKS and CDR2 is YYEKEE (reference sequence). The CDR3 region has the DNA TGTGCCAGCAGCTTGGTGGCTTACACTGAAGCTTTCTTT. It encodes CASSLVAYTEAFF.

As for this clone: The germline gene is not matched at one end of the junction; a read error may be the cause. The genes are TRBV7-2 and TRBJ1-6; possibly TRBD1 for D (6 bases). Looked up from germline, CDR1 is SGHTA and CDR2 is FQGNSA. The length of the CDR3 is 13 residues. The CDR3 DNA sequence: TGTGCCGGCAGCCTCTACAGGGATTCACCCCTCCACTTT. Translating gives CAGSLYRDSPLHF.

CDR3 loop: CASSLGTSGANVLTF. The CDR3 region has the DNA TGTGCCAGCAGCCTAGGGACATCTGGGGCCAACGTCCTGACTTTC. This chain connects TRBV11-3 to TRBJ2-6, with D possibly matching TRBD1 (6 bases). The CDR3 is 15 amino acids. V lost 5 bases and J lost 1, with 9 bases in between. CDR1 is SGHNT and CDR2 is YENEEA in the germline V gene.

The chain has TRBV7-8 and TRBJ2-3; possible D gene TRBD1, 6 bases. The CDR3 extends over 16 amino acids. Germline CDR1 reads SGHVS; CDR2 reads FQNEAQ. The V and J ends lost 5 bases and 4 bases respectively, with 19 bases between them. The CDR3 spells CASSQSASQGSDTQYF. DNA for the CDR3: TGTGCCAGCAGCCAAAGCGCCAGTCAGGGGTCAGATACGCAGTATTTT.

The rearrangement links TRBV3-1 (or the pseudogene TRBV3-2) to TRBJ1-5, with D unclear. V shed 1 base and J shed 1 base, with 8 bases lying between them. This CDR3 has 15 residues. Germline-derived CDR1 and CDR2 are LGHDT and YNNKEL (reference sequence). CDR3 nucleotides: TGTGCCAGCAGCCAAGGACTGCGGAGCAATCAGCCCCAGCATTTT. Translated: CASSQGLRSNQPQHF.

The chain links TRBV9 to TRBJ2-3; D is unresolved. The CDR3 is 16 residues long. Per germline, CDR1 SGDLS and CDR2 YYNGEE. V was pared by 0 bases and J by 0 bases, with 11 bases between. The CDR3 loop reads CASSVASVSSTDTQYF. The CDR3, as DNA: TGTGCCAGCAGCGTAGCTTCAGTCTCTAGCACAGATACGCAGTATTTT.

The chain uses TRBV2 and TRBJ1-2; weak D call: TRBD1 (6 bases). CDR3 size: 12 residues. The germline V and J ends were trimmed by 8 bases and 8 bases, with 15 bases remaining between them. Germline-derived CDR1 and CDR2 are SNHLY and FYNNEI. CDR3 nucleotides: TGTGCCAGCCAGGGGACGACGAAAGGCTACACCTTC. Encoded protein: CASQGTTKGYTF. The variable domain in full, with the rest retrieved from reference TRBV2 and TRBJ1-2, is EPEVTQTPSHQVTQMGQEVILRCVPISNHLYFYWYRQILGQKVEFLVSFYNNEISEKSEIFDDQFSVERPDGSNFTLKIRSTKLEDSAMYFCASQGTTKGYTFGSGTRLTVV.

DNA for the CDR3: TGTGCCAGCAGTCCCGACAGGGAGAATTCACCCCTCCACTTT. Its protein product is CASSPDRENSPLHF. The rearrangement links TRBV28 to TRBJ1-6; 7 bases are shared with TRBD1. There are 14 residues in the CDR3. V lost 5 bases to trimming and J lost 7 bases; unmatched junction nucleotides: 5. From germline, CDR1 is MDHEN and CDR2 SYDVKM. Full variable domain (missing parts from reference TRBV28 and TRBJ1-6): DVKVTQSSRYLVKRTGEKVFLECVQDMDHENMFWYRQDPGLGLRLIYFSYDVKMKEKGDIPEGYSVSREKKERFSLILESASTNQTSMYLCASSPDRENSPLHFGNGTRLTVT.

CDR3 amino acids: CASRRGDTQYF. The DNA for the CDR3 is TGTGCCAGTAGAAGAGGGGATACGCAGTATTTT. The chain couples TRBV19 to TRBJ2-3; possibly TRBD2 for D (5 bases). CDR3 length equals 11 residues. Deletions cut 6 bases from V and 6 bases from J, with 7 bases between. Germline V lookup: CDR1 LNHDA, CDR2 SQIVND (reference sequence).